This T cell receptor beta chain was recorded in a study of T cell repertoires in cytomegalovirus infection (dated by TCRdb to about 2019). In the study overall: Peptide stimulations targeted recently identified HLA-C-restricted CMV epitopes, whose presentation resists viral immunomodulation, together with well-studied HLA-B-restricted epitopes. Donor HLA type was relevant to the analysis, because carriage of CMV infection together with the matching HLA type was indicated by public TCR beta signatures.

The cysteine opens and the phenylalanine closes a CDR3 of 13 amino acids. Left in the record is the CDR3 DNA by itself, 39 bases read in frame from the first base. Between the V and J ends, shortened by 0 bases and 4 bases respectively, the junction contains 7 bases. Reading the germline V gene (reference sequence) gives CDR1 GTSNPN and CDR2 SVGIG. The treatment or condition label here, explained by the study, means: in vitro stimulation with specific CMV peptide epitopes to enrich CMV-specific T cells. Findings and caveats that apply to the study as a whole: The ex vivo response was dominated by HLA-C-restricted CMV-specific TCR beta clonotypes, which also provided the single most frequent clonotype in two of eight donors. Carriers of CMV infection plus the relevant HLA type were discriminated by the cumulative frequency of public TCR beta family members in the study cohort and in an independent approximately 400-donor cohort.

In the case of this clonotype: Its antigen is currently not known. Base qualities are not provided; no much larger clone lies one nucleotide away.

Instrument used: Illumina HiSeq 1500. The raw public data were reprocessed by TCRdb itself: fastp quality trimming at Q25, MiXCR clonotype calling, in-frame beta chains only. Rows are unified per CDR3 protein, each entry keeping the most common DNA and genes. The sample data list about 570,000 distinct CDR3 sequences, and 40% of these were observed just once. Roughly 50% of the sample is held by the ten biggest clonotypes. This material consisted of cultured PBMCs, taken from culture after CMV antigen stimulation. The sequence was obtained from a human donor in good health (CMV status not recorded). Some clones in this sample may be carry-over from other donors' samples. The chain is made from TRBV30 and TRBJ2-1; the D gene is not confidently resolved. The CDR3 reads as follows: CAWSVRRYNEQFF. Read as DNA, the sequence is TGTGCCTGGAGTGTCAGGAGATACAATGAGCAGTTCTTC.